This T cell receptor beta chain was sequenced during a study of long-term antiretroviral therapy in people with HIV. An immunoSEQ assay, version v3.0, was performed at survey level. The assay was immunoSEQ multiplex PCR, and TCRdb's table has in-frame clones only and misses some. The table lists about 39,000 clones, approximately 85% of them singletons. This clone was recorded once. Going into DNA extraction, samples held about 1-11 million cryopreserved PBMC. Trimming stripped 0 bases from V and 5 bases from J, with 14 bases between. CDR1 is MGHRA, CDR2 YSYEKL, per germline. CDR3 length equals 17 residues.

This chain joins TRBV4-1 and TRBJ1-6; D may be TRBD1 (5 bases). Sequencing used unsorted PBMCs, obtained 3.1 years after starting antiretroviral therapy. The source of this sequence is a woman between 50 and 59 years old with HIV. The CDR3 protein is CASSQDRGGWNNSPLHF. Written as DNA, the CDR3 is TGCGCCAGCAGCCAAGATAGGGGAGGATGGAATAATTCACCCCTCCACTTT.